The T cell receptor (beta chain) under discussion was sequenced for a study of graft-versus-host responses after intestinal transplantation (TCRdb year 2021). With regard to the full study: The transplants that recipients got were multivisceral, liver-intestinal, or isolated intestinal. Every recipient was given anti-thymocyte globulin induction, followed by 2 to 4 years of maintenance tacrolimus and steroids. Graft-versus-host and host-versus-graft alloreactive T cell clones were tracked in the graft, circulation and bone marrow after intestinal transplantation using bulk TCR-beta CDR3 sequencing. Alloreactive clones were identified by sequencing pre-transplant mixed lymphocyte reaction products and comparing these products with unstimulated pre-transplant donor and recipient T cells. The cohort enrolled some 25 intestinal transplant recipients including one retransplant, and a few patients lacking pretransplant specimens were excluded. A peak of at least 4% donor T cells among recipient peripheral blood mononuclear cells was the definition used for donor T cell macrochimerism. Instead of going to the commercial service, samples from a few later patients were sequenced in-house on an Illumina MiSeq and processed with MiXCR. Results and caveats for the whole study, not just this receptor: Early after transplant, peak levels of circulating GvH clones were found to be associated with declines in HvG clones. The conclusions were limited by the relatively low number and heterogeneity of the intestinal transplant patients. GvH clones were detected in recipient bone marrow, and some appeared earlier in ileal mucosa or blood, consistent with an intestinal mucosal origin. Patients with donor T cell macrochimerism had high GvH to HvG T cell clonal ratios in their allografts.

The sample's time point label, in plain terms: cells obtained before transplantation from donor or recipient. CD3+CD4+ and CD3+CD8+ populations were FACS-sorted from unstimulated pre-transplant donor and recipient cells taken from spleen or lymph nodes. Reading the germline V gene (reference sequence) gives CDR1 LNHNV and CDR2 YYDKDF. The junction shows trimming of 6 bases on V and 5 bases on J, and the gene matches do not reach 3 bases of it. From cysteine to phenylalanine, the CDR3 is 12 amino acids long. CDR3 DNA is the only sequence kept; it has 36 bases, read in frame from the first base. Points on this clone: Its binding antigen is unknown. No base quality information exists; no much larger clone differs at one position.

Library preparation was by the immunoSEQ multiplex PCR assay. For most patients, genomic DNA was isolated with the Qiagen DNeasy Blood and Tissue Kit and sent frozen to Adaptive Biotechnologies for TCR sequencing. For most patients, genomic DNA was subjected to high-throughput TCR-beta CDR3 sequencing by Adaptive Biotechnologies. In the source study's methods: TCR sequencing data were retrieved from Adaptive's ImmunoSEQ software for roughly 20 patients, whereas a few other patients were processed with MiXCR and VDJtools. To correct CD4 versus CD8 sorting errors, any sequence found in both subsets at a frequency ratio below 5:1 was removed. CDR3 nucleotide sequences shared by donor and recipient were removed because the origin of these sequences could not be assigned. At least 2-fold expansion over unstimulated cells and a minimum CFSE-low frequency of 0.002% (template counts) or 0.001% (read counts) were required for clones to be classified as alloreactive. Clones were considered mappable if detected in sequenced pre-transplant spleen, lymph node, or MLR CFSE-low populations of the donor or recipient. The cumulative frequency of alloreactive clones was calculated as a percentage of all sequences, weighted by copy number. Here the immuneACCESS table is served through TCRdb, limited to in-frame sequences with V and J called. Missing clones are a known gap in these copies; in checked studies unresolved V genes cover under half, and the rest lacks a known reason. The D gene and trimming were derived from the DNA, and the V and J assignments and clone size from that table. Across this sample there are about 41,000 clones, with approximately 95% seen only once. The ten largest make up about 0.54% of the sample.

The sequence was collected from a human donor who was the organ donor for an intestinal transplant. Sequenced material: unstimulated CD8+ T cells sorted from spleen or lymph node cells, taken before transplant. The rearrangement joined TRBV15 to TRBJ2-7, with 8 middle bases fitting TRBD1. CDR3 protein: CATSQGADEQYF. Read as DNA, the sequence is TGTGCCACCAGTCAGGGGGCGGACGAGCAGTACTTC.